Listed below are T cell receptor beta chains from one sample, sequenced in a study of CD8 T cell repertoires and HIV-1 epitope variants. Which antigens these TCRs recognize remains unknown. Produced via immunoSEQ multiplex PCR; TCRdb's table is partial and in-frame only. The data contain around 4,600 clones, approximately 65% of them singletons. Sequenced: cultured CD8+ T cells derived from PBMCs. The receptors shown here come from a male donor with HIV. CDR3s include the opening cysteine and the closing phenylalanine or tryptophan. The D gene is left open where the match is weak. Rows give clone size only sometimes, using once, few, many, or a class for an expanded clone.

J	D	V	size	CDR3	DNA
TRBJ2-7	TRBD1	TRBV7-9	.	CASSLAGQGVDYEQYF	TGTGCCAGCAGCTTAGCGGGACAGGGGGTGGACTACGAGCAGTACTTC
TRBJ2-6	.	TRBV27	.	CASSSMTEQVLSGANVLTF	TGTGCCAGCAGTTCGATGACGGAGCAAGTTCTTTCTGGGGCCAACGTCCTGACTTTC
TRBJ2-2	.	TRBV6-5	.	CASSYSQGTGELFF	TGTGCCAGCAGTTACTCGCAGGGAACCGGGGAGCTGTTTTTT
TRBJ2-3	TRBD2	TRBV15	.	CATSSTSGGADTQYF	TGTGCCACCAGCAGTACTAGCGGGGGGGCAGATACGCAGTATTTT
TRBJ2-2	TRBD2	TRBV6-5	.	CASRLGGTATGELFF	TGTGCCAGCAGGTTGGGGGGGACGGCCACCGGGGAGCTGTTTTTT
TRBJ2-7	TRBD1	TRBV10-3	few	CAITPSGGEVYEQYF	TGTGCCATCACTCCATCAGGGGGAGAGGTCTACGAGCAGTACTTC
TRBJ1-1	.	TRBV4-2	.	CASSQDITTEAFF	TGTGCCAGCAGCCAAGATATTACCACTGAAGCTTTCTTT
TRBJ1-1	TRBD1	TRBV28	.	CASSWDRATEAFF	TGTGCCAGCAGTTGGGACAGGGCCACTGAAGCTTTCTTT
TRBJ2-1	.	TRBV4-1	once	CASSQEGERNEQFF	TGCGCCAGCAGCCAAGAGGGCGAGAGGAATGAGCAGTTCTTC
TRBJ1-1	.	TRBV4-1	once	CASSQGTAEAFF	TGCGCCAGCAGCCAAGGGACAGCCGAAGCTTTCTTT
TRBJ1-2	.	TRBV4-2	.	CASSQAGGGYTF	TGTGCCAGCAGCCAAGCGGGGGGAGGCTACACCTTC
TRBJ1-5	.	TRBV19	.	CASSPQVASNQPQHF	TGTGCCAGTAGTCCCCAGGTGGCCAGCAATCAGCCCCAGCATTTT
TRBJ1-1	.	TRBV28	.	CASSSQLFRHEDSITEAFF	TGTGCCAGCAGTTCTCAACTCTTTCGACACGAAGATTCGATCACTGAAGCTTTCTTT
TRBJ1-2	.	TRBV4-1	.	CASSQDGDYGYTF	TGCGCCAGCAGCCAAGATGGGGACTATGGCTACACCTTC
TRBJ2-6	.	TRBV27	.	CASSPDSGANVLTF	TGTGCCAGCAGTCCAGACTCTGGGGCCAACGTCCTGACTTTC
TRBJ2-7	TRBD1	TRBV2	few	CASSAGQDSYEQYF	TGTGCCAGCAGTGCGGGACAGGACTCCTACGAGCAGTACTTC
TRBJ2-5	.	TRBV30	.	CAWTLANQETQYF	TGTGCCTGGACTCTAGCGAATCAGGAGACCCAGTACTTC
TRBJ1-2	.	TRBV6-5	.	CASSYSRVGYGYTF	TGTGCCAGCAGTTACTCGAGGGTCGGCTATGGCTACACCTTC
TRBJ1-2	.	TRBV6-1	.	CASSESGRTIRYTF	TGTGCCAGCAGTGAATCCGGACGGACAATAAGGTACACCTTC
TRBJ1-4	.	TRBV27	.	CASAFRGLGRANEKLFF	TGTGCCAGCGCCTTTAGAGGGTTGGGACGGGCTAATGAAAAACTGTTTTTT
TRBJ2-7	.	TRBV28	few	CASSLQGSYEQYF	TGTGCCAGCAGCCTCCAGGGGTCCTACGAGCAGTACTTC
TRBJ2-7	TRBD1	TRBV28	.	CASSPPKGQGAYEQYF	TGTGCCAGCAGTCCCCCGAAAGGACAGGGGGCCTACGAGCAGTACTTC
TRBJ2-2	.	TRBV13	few	CASSPLRGTGELFF	TGTGCCAGCAGCCCCCTGAGAGGCACCGGGGAGCTGTTTTTT
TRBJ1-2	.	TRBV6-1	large	CASSELPQDLDYGYTF	TGTGCCAGCAGTGAACTTCCACAAGACCTAGACTATGGCTACACCTTC
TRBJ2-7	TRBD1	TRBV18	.	CASSPSQGGLYEQYF	TGTGCCAGCTCACCATCTCAAGGGGGCCTTTACGAGCAGTACTTC
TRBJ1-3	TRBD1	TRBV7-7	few	CASSPGQGDGNTIYF	TGTGCTAGCAGCCCCGGACAGGGGGATGGAAACACCATATATTTT
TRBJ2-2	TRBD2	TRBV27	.	CASSFTTSGNLNTGELFF	TGTGCCAGCAGTTTTACGACTAGCGGGAACTTAAACACCGGGGAGCTGTTTTTT
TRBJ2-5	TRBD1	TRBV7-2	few	CASSFTGGEETQYF	TGTGCCAGCAGCTTCACAGGGGGTGAGGAGACCCAGTACTTC
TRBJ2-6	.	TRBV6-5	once	CASSEGGSGANVLTF	TGTGCCAGCAGCGAGGGGGGTTCTGGGGCCAACGTCCTGACTTTC
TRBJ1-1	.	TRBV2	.	CASSEWGTEAFF	TGTGCCAGCAGTGAATGGGGAACTGAAGCTTTCTTT
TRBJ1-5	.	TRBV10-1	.	CAVGRINQPQHF	TGCGCCGTCGGACGGATCAATCAGCCCCAGCATTTT
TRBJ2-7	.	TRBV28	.	CASSSGTHEQYF	TGTGCCAGCAGTTCTGGGACCCACGAGCAGTACTTC
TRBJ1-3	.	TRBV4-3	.	CASSQDPGNTIYF	TGCGCCAGCAGCCAAGATCCTGGAAACACCATATATTTT
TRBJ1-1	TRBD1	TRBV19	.	CASSAPSQGIDTEAFF	TGTGCCAGTAGTGCCCCTTCACAGGGGATAGACACTGAAGCTTTCTTT
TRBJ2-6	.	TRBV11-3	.	CASSIMVSRQSRANVLTF	TGTGCCAGCAGCATTATGGTATCTCGACAAAGTCGGGCCAACGTCCTGACTTTC
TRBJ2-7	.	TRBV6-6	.	CASSYGASYEQYF	TGTGCCAGCAGTTACGGGGCCTCCTACGAGCAGTACTTC
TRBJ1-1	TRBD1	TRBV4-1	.	CASSQGGAGGNTEAFF	TGCGCCAGCAGCCAAGGAGGGGCAGGGGGGAACACTGAAGCTTTCTTT
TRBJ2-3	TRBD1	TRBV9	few	CASSAIQGPPFTDTQYF	TGTGCCAGCAGCGCCATACAGGGGCCTCCCTTCACAGATACGCAGTATTTT
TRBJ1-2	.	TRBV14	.	CASSQDGRGGNGYTF	TGTGCCAGCAGCCAAGATGGCAGGGGCGGGAATGGCTACACCTTC
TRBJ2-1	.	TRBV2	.	CASSEVLPGSSYNNEQFF	TGTGCCAGCAGTGAAGTGCTACCCGGTAGCTCCTACAATAATGAGCAGTTCTTC
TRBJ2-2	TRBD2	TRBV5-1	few	CASSLIAGGSTGELFF	TGCGCCAGCAGCTTAATAGCGGGAGGGTCCACCGGGGAGCTGTTTTTT
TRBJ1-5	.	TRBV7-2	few	CASSLAGGGDQPQHF	TGTGCCAGCAGCTTAGCGGGTGGGGGGGATCAGCCCCAGCATTTT
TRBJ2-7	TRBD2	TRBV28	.	CASSLLLAGGPGEQYF	TGTGCCAGCAGTTTACTTCTAGCGGGGGGGCCCGGGGAGCAGTACTTC
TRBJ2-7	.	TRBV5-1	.	CASSSQGTNQGEQYF	TGCGCCAGCAGTTCCCAGGGGACAAATCAGGGCGAGCAGTACTTC
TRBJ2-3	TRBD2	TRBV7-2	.	CASSLGLAGGPTDTQYF	TGTGCCAGCAGCTTGGGACTAGCGGGAGGGCCCACAGATACGCAGTATTTT
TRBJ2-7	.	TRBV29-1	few	CSVLDGPYEQYF	TGCAGCGTACTCGACGGGCCCTACGAGCAGTACTTC
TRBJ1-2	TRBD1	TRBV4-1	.	CASSLGDSGRGGYTF	TGTGCCAGCAGCCTAGGGGACAGCGGGAGGGGTGGCTACACCTTC
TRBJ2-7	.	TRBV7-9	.	CASSFYSNEQYF	TGTGCCAGCAGCTTCTATTCAAACGAGCAGTACTTC
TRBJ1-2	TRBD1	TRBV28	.	CASSYGTEEGYGYTF	TGTGCCAGCAGTTACGGGACAGAGGAGGGCTATGGCTACACCTTC
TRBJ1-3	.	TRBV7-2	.	CASRTGSGNTIYF	TGTGCCAGCAGAACAGGGTCCGGAAACACCATATATTTT
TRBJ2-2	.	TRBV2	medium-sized	CASSTGTGSWELFF	TGTGCCAGCAGCACCGGGACTGGCTCCTGGGAGCTGTTTTTT
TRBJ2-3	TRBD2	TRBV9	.	CASSVTGLAGPDTQYF	TGTGCCAGCAGCGTCACAGGGCTAGCGGGGCCAGATACGCAGTATTTT